This T cell receptor beta chain was profiled in a study of blood T cell repertoires in COVID-19. Study details: Spain, Italy and the United States supplied samples that represented acute and convalescent COVID-19. The analysed material was cDNA or gDNA that came from T cells, B-cell-depleted T cells, or PBMCs.

Under the authors' procedure: Reference gene primer amplification gave nucleated cell count estimates. Only in-frame clones appear in the TCRdb table, and some are missing; sequencing was by immunoSEQ multiplex PCR. The D gene and trimming were derived from the DNA, and the V and J assignments and clone size from that table. The sample shows tens of thousands of clones, almost 85% of them seen only once. The sequencing sample was made of peripheral blood. The sequence derives from a man aged 45-65 years with acute or convalescent COVID-19.

Written as DNA, the CDR3 is TGTGCCAGCAGCTTGGAACAGGGGAGCTACACCTTC. Translating it yields CASSLEQGSYTF. The V call is TRBV5-5, the J call TRBJ1-2; 7 nucleotides line up with TRBD1. CDR1 and CDR2 (germline): SGHKS, YYEKEE (reference sequence). Trimming took 0 bases from V and 9 from J; bases not matched to a gene: 2. The CDR3 consists of 12 residues.